One sample yielded the 13 T cell receptor beta chains listed below, sequenced in a study of graft-versus-host responses after intestinal transplantation. The protocol was immunoSEQ multiplex PCR, while the TCRdb copy is restricted to in-frame clones and leaves out a portion. This table holds 6,500 to 10,000 clones, around two thirds found once. Processed graft tissue released its intraepithelial and lamina propria lymphocytes. The sequencing used ileum tissue, collected around 490 days after intestinal transplant. The receptors were sampled from a human patient who received an intestinal transplant, so some T cells may come from the graft donor.

V gene TRBV6-1 combines with J gene TRBJ1-5, with unresolved D. The CDR3 covers 13 residues. V lost 6 bases, J lost 5 bases, and 11 bases lay in between. Germline CDR1 reads MNHNS; CDR2 reads SASEGT. CDR3 nucleotide sequence: TGTGCCAGCAGAGTGAACGTGGATCAGCCCCAGCATTTT. Its translation is CASRVNVDQPQHF.

This clone was seen only a few times. Here the CDR3 DNA reads TGTGCCAGCAGCAGTGGACTAGTAGGGAATGAGCAGTTCTTC. Encoded protein: CASSSGLVGNEQFF. The chain couples TRBV7-9 to TRBJ2-1, with TRBD2 matching 7 bases. V gave up 5 bases and J gave up 7 bases; unmatched junction bases: 8. CDR3 length equals 14 residues. Germline CDR1 is SEHNR and CDR2 is FQNEAQ (reference sequence).

V usage is TRBV5-4 and J usage is TRBJ2-3; 12 nucleotides align to TRBD2. The length of the CDR3 is 16 residues. The V gene's germline CDR1 is SGHNT and CDR2 YYREEE (reference sequence). V shed 8 bases and J 0 bases; nucleotides not matched to a gene: 7. The CDR3 sequence: CASTTSGGPSTDTQYF. The DNA for the CDR3 is TGTGCCAGTACCACTAGCGGGGGGCCCAGCACAGATACGCAGTATTTT.

This clone is classed as medium-sized. The CDR3 DNA is TGCGCCAGCAGCCCGGCGGAATCCACGTCTTCCTACGAGCAGTACTTC. This gives the protein CASSPAESTSSYEQYF. This chain joins TRBV5-1 and TRBJ2-7; D gene ambiguous. The CDR3 loop spans 16 amino acids. Germline CDR1 and CDR2: SGHRS and YFSETQ. With 4 bases removed from V and 1 base from J, the gap between germline ends came to 18 bases.

V usage is TRBV7-6 and J usage is TRBJ2-1; 13 bases are shared with TRBD2. V dropped 5 bases and J dropped 8; count of bases not matched to a gene: 6. The CDR3 has 15 amino acids. Per germline, CDR1 SGHVS and CDR2 FNYEAQ. CDR3 residues: CASSHGLAGEDEQFF. The CDR3, as DNA: TGTGCCAGCAGCCATGGACTAGCGGGAGAGGATGAGCAGTTCTTC.

V usage is TRBV21-1 and J usage is TRBJ1-5. TRBV21-1 is deemed a pseudogene. CDR3 size: 17 residues. CDR3 DNA sequence: TGTGCCAGCAGCAGAGTTATTGGGACCGAGGGGAATCAGCCCCAGCATTTT. It specifies CASSRVIGTEGNQPQHF.

This clone was seen more than once but under ten times. V usage is TRBV6-5 and J usage is TRBJ2-7, with 8 positions matching TRBD1. Germline values: CDR1 MNHEY, CDR2 SVGAGI. The CDR3 runs to 14 residues. V lost 6 bases to trimming and J lost 3 bases; unmatched junction nucleotides: 7. DNA for the CDR3: TGTGCCAGCAGCCCAGGACAGGGCAACTACGAGCAGTACTTC. Its translation is CASSPGQGNYEQYF.

The chain has TRBV4-2 and TRBJ2-1, with 9 bases fitting TRBD1. Germline CDR1 and CDR2: LGHNA and YNFKEQ. This CDR3 has 15 amino acids. J lost 3 bases, V lost 5 bases, and 5 bases had no gene match. The CDR3, as DNA: TGTGCCAGCAGCGAGGGACAGGGTTTCTACAATGAGCAGTTCTTC. Translating gives CASSEGQGFYNEQFF.

This chain links TRBV6-5 with TRBJ2-1; TRBD2 matches 7 bases. Losses at the gene ends were 0 bases for V and 1 base for J; bases not matched to a gene: 3. The CDR3 has 16 residues. Germline loops: CDR1 MNHEY, CDR2 SVGAGI. The CDR3 bases are TGTGCCAGCAGTTACTCCCTAGCGGTATCCTACAATGAGCAGTTCTTC. It encodes CASSYSLAVSYNEQFF.

The rearrangement uses TRBV5-8 and TRBJ2-1; D is unresolved. The CDR3 consists of 16 residues. Trimming stripped 0 bases from V and 1 base from J, with 11 bases between. CDR1 is SGHTS and CDR2 is YDEGEE in the germline V gene. CDR3 bases: TGTGCCAGCAGCTTGGGGGTGCTCGGGTCCTACAATGAGCAGTTCTTC. This codes for CASSLGVLGSYNEQFF.

This clone has only one observation. The chain links TRBV7-8 to TRBJ1-6; TRBD1 might be the D (6 bases). The CDR3 contains 15 residues. The V end lost 5 bases, the J end lost 7 bases, and 15 bases lay between the germline ends. Germline-derived CDR1 and CDR2 are SGHVS and FQNEAQ. The CDR3: CASSTRTVVNSPLHF. The CDR3 coding sequence is TGTGCCAGCAGCACGCGGACAGTCGTCAATTCACCCCTCCACTTT.

This clone appeared a single time. In nucleotides, the CDR3 is TGTGCCAGCAGCTTGGACGACAGGGTTGCCACTGAAGCTTTCTTT. Its translation: CASSLDDRVATEAFF. The chain couples TRBV5-4 to TRBJ1-1; the match to TRBD1 covers 7 bases. The trim removed 0 bases at V and 4 bases at J, leaving 6 bases unmatched. Germline CDR1 and CDR2: SGHNT and YYREEE (reference sequence). This CDR3 is 15 amino acids long.

The gene calls are TRBV9 and TRBJ2-1, with 8 nucleotides matching TRBD2. The germline CDR1 and CDR2 sequences are SGDLS and YYNGEE. J was trimmed by 2 bases and V by 3 bases; bases with no gene match: 7. The CDR3 has 16 residues. The CDR3 region is CASSAPAGGAYNEQFF. In nucleotides, the CDR3 is TGTGCCAGCAGCGCCCCGGCGGGGGGCGCCTACAATGAGCAGTTCTTC.